This T cell receptor (beta chain) is drawn from a study of T cells in Graves' hyperthyroidism and ophthalmopathy (dated 2019 in TCRdb). Study-wide context: Peripheral blood samples were taken at initial diagnosis, before any treatment was given. Prospective prediction of ophthalmopathy was tested in an independent validation cohort consisting of under 20 hyperthyroidism patients and approximately 16 patients who later progressed to ophthalmopathy. For training and testing, the approximately 92 patients in the discovery cohort were randomly divided in a 7:3 ratio. In addition, the study compared T-cell repertoires in thyroid tissue and in blood from about six Graves' hyperthyroidism patients. A discovery cohort of about a hundred patients, roughly 45 with Graves' ophthalmopathy and 55 to 60 with stable Graves' hyperthyroidism, was used to find distinguishing TCR V-J signatures. After sampling, hyperthyroidism patients received methimazole starting at 30 mg daily, and ophthalmopathy patients received high-dose intravenous methylprednisolone. The paper describes TCR Vbeta CDR3 sequencing of about 140 peripheral blood samples, made up of roughly 40 ophthalmopathy patients, around 73 hyperthyroidism patients and 17 progressor patients.

Via the germline V gene (reference sequence), CDR1 is DFQATT and CDR2 SNEGSKA. The CDR3 holds 13 amino acids from the cysteine to the phenylalanine. The CDR3 DNA has 39 bases and is translated from base 1. V is trimmed back by 7 bases and J by 3 bases, and the junction contains 7 bases that no gene match accounts for. TCR beta CDR3 regions were amplified from RNA transcripts. The TCR CDR3 was subjected to a first round of RT-PCR using the HTBI primer set and the Qiagen OneStep RT-PCR kit. Libraries were constructed in a second round of multiplex PCR, after which size selection and purification were performed. Sequencing of the libraries was done on an Illumina HiSeq2000 using paired-end 100 bp reads. The source study handled its data this way. Raw data were processed with SOAPnuke, discarding reads with adapters, uncalled bases, mean Phred below 15, or no exact constant-primer or identifier match. High-quality paired reads were merged with COPE v1.2.5, and unique nucleotide sequences were defined as clonotypes. MiTCR v1.1 was used to align clonotypes to the IMGT TRBV, TRBD and TRBJ reference segments. Analysis was restricted to V-J combinations with a frequency above 0.0001, which covered 98% to 99.2% of repertoires. The TCS score was defined as F50 (clonal expansion) divided by E x V (chaos), with BLOSUM62-based TCRdist calculated between CDR3 peptides within each V-J. Welch's t-statistics and random forest reduced just over 500 V-J features to under 15, which were used in a naive Bayes classifier (R e1071). TCRdb itself trimmed the public reads at Q25 with fastp, ran MiXCR and retained productive beta chains. CDR3 protein sequences are deduplicated, and each keeps its most common genes and DNA. The V and J calls here are based on TCRdb, not the publication. In all, the sample holds 250,000 to 400,000 distinct CDR3 sequences, and roughly 15% of those were seen once. The ten largest clones add up to roughly 35% of the sample.

This clonotype was observed at least ten times. Its antigen specificity is not known. Base qualities are missing; no much larger clone stands one base away. In the ophthalmopathy patients, disease was moderately to severely active, with a Clinical Activity Score of 3 or more, a NOSPECS grade of 4 or more, and a duration of less than 3 months. The study excluded patients with uncontrolled infections, other autoimmune diseases, pregnancy or lactation. Diagnoses were based on clinical symptoms, serum thyroxine and TRAb, thyroid ultrasound and orbital computed tomography. PBMCs were separated from roughly 9.3 ml of fresh peripheral blood using Ficoll-Paque density gradient centrifugation. Total RNA was extracted with Trizol reagent, and quality was checked on an Agilent 2100 Bioanalyzer. What the work shows at the level of the full study, not this receptor alone: In cross-validation, a model built on a 13 V-J signature told ophthalmopathy apart from stable hyperthyroidism with under 90% sensitivity and around 84% specificity, and in testing the same model reached 80%/75%. Most expanded thyroid clonotypes (frequency above 0.001) were also found in blood, which suggests that blood repertoires may mirror thyroid immune responses. In validation, progression to ophthalmopathy was predicted by the model with about 70% sensitivity and 72% to 80% specificity, a median of roughly 6.4 months before onset. No statistical method was used to fix the sample size in advance, and group allocation was not hidden from the investigators.

The sample taken for sequencing was blood. The sequence was collected from a woman between 40 and 50 years old with Graves' ophthalmopathy. The chain is made from TRBV20-1 and TRBJ2-7; 9 middle bases align to TRBD1. Here the CDR3 is given as CSGTGTGNYEQYF. The base sequence is TGCAGTGGGACCGGGACAGGGAACTACGAGCAGTACTTC.